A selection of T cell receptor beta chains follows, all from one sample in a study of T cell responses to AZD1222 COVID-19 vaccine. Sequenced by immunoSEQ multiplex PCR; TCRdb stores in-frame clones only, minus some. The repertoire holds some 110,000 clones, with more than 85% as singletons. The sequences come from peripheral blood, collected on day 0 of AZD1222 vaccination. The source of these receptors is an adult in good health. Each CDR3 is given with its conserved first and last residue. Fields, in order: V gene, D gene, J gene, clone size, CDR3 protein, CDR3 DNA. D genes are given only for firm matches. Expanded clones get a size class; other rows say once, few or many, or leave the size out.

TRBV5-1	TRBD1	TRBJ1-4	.	CASSLSTGMKLFF	TGCGCCAGCAGCCTCTCGACAGGGATGAAACTGTTTTTT
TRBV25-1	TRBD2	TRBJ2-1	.	CASSSRLGGRAEGEQFF	TGTGCCAGCAGTTCACGACTGGGCGGGAGGGCCGAAGGGGAGCAGTTCTTC
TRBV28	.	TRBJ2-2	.	CASSFARGFGTGELFF	TGTGCCAGCAGTTTCGCCAGGGGTTTCGGCACCGGGGAGCTGTTTTTT
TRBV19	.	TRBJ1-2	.	CASRPGPVYGYTF	TGTGCCAGTAGGCCGGGGCCGGTCTATGGCTACACCTTC
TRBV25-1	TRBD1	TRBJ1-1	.	CASSKLRGVDTEAFF	TGTGCCAGCAGTAAACTCAGGGGGGTGGACACTGAAGCTTTCTTT
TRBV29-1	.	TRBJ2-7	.	CSVVGIFSYEQYF	TGCAGCGTTGTCGGGATCTTCTCCTACGAGCAGTACTTC
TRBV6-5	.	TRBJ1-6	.	CASRGASPLHF	TGTGCCAGCAGGGGGGCGTCACCCCTCCACTTT
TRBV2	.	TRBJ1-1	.	CASSPTGAEAFF	TGTGCCAGCAGCCCTACTGGGGCTGAAGCTTTCTTT
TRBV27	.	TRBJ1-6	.	CASSSGLSSPLHF	TGTGCCAGCAGTTCCGGGCTCAGTTCACCCCTCCACTTT
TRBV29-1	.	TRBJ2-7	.	CSVETPGDVSYEQYF	TGCAGCGTTGAAACCCCAGGGGATGTCTCCTACGAGCAGTACTTC
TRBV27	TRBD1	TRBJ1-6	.	CASSFGTVINSPLHF	TGTGCCAGCAGTTTTGGGACAGTCATTAATTCACCCCTCCACTTT
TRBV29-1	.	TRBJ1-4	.	CSVRPGRLNEKLFF	TGCAGCGTCCGACCGGGACGGCTTAATGAAAAACTGTTTTTT
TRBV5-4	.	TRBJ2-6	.	CASSRDRQGANVLTF	TGTGCCAGCAGCCGTGACAGGCAAGGGGCCAACGTCCTGACTTTC
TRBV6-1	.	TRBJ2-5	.	CASRLEETQYF	TGTGCCAGCCGTCTCGAGGAGACCCAGTACTTC
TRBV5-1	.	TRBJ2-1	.	CASSLGVVTHEQFF	TGCGCCAGCAGCTTGGGGGTAGTAACCCATGAGCAGTTCTTC
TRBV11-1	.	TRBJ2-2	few	CASSSPQFTGELFF	TGTGCCAGCAGCTCCCCTCAGTTTACCGGGGAGCTGTTTTTT
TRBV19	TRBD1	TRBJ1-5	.	CASSRGQSNQPQHF	TGTGCCAGTAGTCGGGGACAGAGCAATCAGCCCCAGCATTTT
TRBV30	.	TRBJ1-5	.	CAWNRGDQPQHF	TGTGCCTGGAATCGGGGGGATCAGCCCCAGCATTTT
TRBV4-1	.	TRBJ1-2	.	CASSQSAVNYGYTF	TGCGCCAGCAGCCAATCCGCGGTTAACTATGGCTACACCTTC
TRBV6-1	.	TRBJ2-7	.	CASSERPAYYEQYF	TGTGCCAGCAGTGAAAGGCCAGCCTACTACGAGCAGTACTTC
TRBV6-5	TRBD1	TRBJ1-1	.	CASSQTGSEAFF	TGTGCCAGCAGCCAGACAGGGTCTGAAGCTTTCTTT
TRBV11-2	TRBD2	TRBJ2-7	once	CASSPGLDSAYEQYF	TGTGCCAGCAGCCCGGGACTAGATTCCGCCTACGAGCAGTACTTC
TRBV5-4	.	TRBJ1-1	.	CASSPDQWARYTEAFF	TGTGCCAGCAGCCCAGATCAGTGGGCGCGGTACACTGAAGCTTTCTTT
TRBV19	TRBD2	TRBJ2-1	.	CASSIPPLGRAYNEQFF	TGTGCCAGTAGTATACCCCCCCTCGGGAGGGCCTACAATGAGCAGTTCTTC
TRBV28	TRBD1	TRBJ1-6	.	CASSLWTGGSPLHF	TGTGCCAGCAGTTTGTGGACAGGGGGATCACCCCTCCACTTT
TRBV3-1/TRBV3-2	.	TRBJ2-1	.	CASSHLTGLDNEQFF	TGTGCCAGCAGCCATCTAACAGGACTGGACAATGAGCAGTTCTTC
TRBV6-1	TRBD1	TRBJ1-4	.	CASSETTGGGEEKLFF	TGTGCCAGCAGTGAGACGACAGGGGGAGGAGAAGAAAAACTGTTTTTT
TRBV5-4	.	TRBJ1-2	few	CASSLEGGLYGYTF	TGTGCCAGCAGCTTGGAGGGGGGCCTCTATGGCTACACCTTC
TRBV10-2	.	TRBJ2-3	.	CASTLGAITDTQYF	TGCGCCAGCACCTTGGGGGCGATTACAGATACGCAGTATTTT